The 31 T cell receptor beta chains listed next were all sequenced from one sample in a study of cytomegalovirus exposure and HLA in healthy donors. The PCR ran on 60 Vbeta and 13 Jbeta primers. Sequenced by immunoSEQ multiplex PCR; TCRdb stores in-frame clones only, minus some. The sample holds fewer than 200,000 clones. The sample was PBMCs. The receptors shown here come from a man aged 25 to 40 in good health and CMV-seronegative.

The rearrangement uses TRBV12-5 and TRBJ2-1; 8 nucleotides agree with TRBD2. V trimming: 1 base; J trimming: 15 bases; junction bases outside the gene matches: 5. The V gene's germline CDR1 is LGHNT and CDR2 FRNRAP. The length of the CDR3 is 12 residues. This CDR3 reads CASGLERERVFF. DNA for the CDR3: TGTGCTAGTGGTTTGGAGCGGGAGAGGGTGTTCTTC.

The chain is built from TRBV6-1 and TRBJ1-1; TRBD1 matches 7 bases. The germline gives CDR1 MNHNS, CDR2 SASEGT. CDR3 length: 19 residues. V shed 3 bases, J shed 0 bases, and the junction held 16 bases outside the gene matches. CDR3 nucleotide sequence: TGTGCCAGCAGTGACCCCGAGAGGGGGCTTTTTCAATTGAACACTGAAGCTTTCTTT. Translating gives CASSDPERGLFQLNTEAFF.

V usage is TRBV28 and J usage is TRBJ2-1; D possibly corresponds to TRBD2 (6 bases). This CDR3 has 13 amino acids. Germline CDR1 reads MDHEN; CDR2 reads SYDVKM. Trimming removed 7 bases at V and 5 bases at J, with 12 bases between. The CDR3 sequence: CASTGDGHNEQFF. The DNA of the CDR3 is TGTGCCAGCACGGGAGATGGGCACAATGAGCAGTTCTTC.

This chain links TRBV5-4 with TRBJ1-4, with 7 bases that match TRBD1. The V segment lost 5 bases and the J segment 0 bases; nucleotides outside the gene matches: 4. The CDR3 totals 15 residues. The V gene's germline CDR1 is SGHNT and CDR2 YYREEE (reference sequence). CDR3 nucleotides: TGTGCCAGCAGACCCGGACAGGCAACTAATGAAAAACTGTTTTTT. Its protein product is CASRPGQATNEKLFF.

The chain employs TRBV6-1 and TRBJ1-5; tentative D call: TRBD1 (5 bases). CDR1 MNHNS and CDR2 SASEGT come from the germline V gene. CDR3 length: 15 amino acids. Trimming removed 2 bases at V and 2 bases at J, with 10 bases between. The CDR3 loop is CASSEFGGGNQPQHF. The CDR3 bases are TGTGCCAGCAGTGAATTCGGGGGAGGCAATCAGCCCCAGCATTTT.

This chain connects TRBV30 to TRBJ1-2, with a weak D call TRBD1 (5 bases). The ends were cut back, 2 bases at V and 8 bases at J, with 21 bases in the middle. CDR3 length: 15 residues. In germline, CDR1 is GTSNPN, CDR2 SVGIG (reference sequence). In DNA form, the CDR3 reads TGTGCCTGGAGTCCGGCCCGGGGGAGATCGGGGGGCTACACCTTC. Protein sequence: CAWSPARGRSGGYTF.

This rearrangement joins TRBV9 to TRBJ1-2; unclear D gene. With 0 bases removed from V and 7 bases from J, the gap between germline ends came to 13 bases. The length of the CDR3 is 14 residues. Germline assignment: CDR1 SGDLS and CDR2 YYNGEE. The CDR3 spells CASSVVLSGSGYTF. DNA of the CDR3: TGTGCCAGCAGCGTAGTTCTATCGGGGAGTGGCTACACCTTC.

This chain uses TRBV9 with TRBJ2-5; the match to TRBD2 covers 8 bases. The CDR3 contains 14 residues. Trimming removed 3 bases from V and 0 bases from J; junction bases left unmatched: 1. CDR1 is SGDLS and CDR2 is YYNGEE in the germline V gene. CDR3 region: CASSGGGNQETQYF. CDR3 sequence (DNA): TGTGCCAGCAGCGGCGGGGGGAACCAAGAGACCCAGTACTTC.

The CDR3 here is CASSLPGWYTEAFF. CDR3 bases: TGTGCCAGCAGCCTCCCGGGTTGGTACACTGAAGCTTTCTTT. The V and J genes are TRBV11-2 and TRBJ1-1; D gene uncertain. CDR1 is SGHAT and CDR2 is FQNNGV in the germline V gene. This CDR3 spans 14 amino acids. V was clipped by 5 bases and J by 3 bases, with 13 bases between them.

The CDR3 DNA follows: TGCGCCAGCAGTCCCGGGACATCTGGAAACACCATATATTTT. Its protein is CASSPGTSGNTIYF. The chain recombines TRBV5-1 with TRBJ1-3, with D perhaps matching TRBD1 (6 bases). Germline values: CDR1 SGHRS, CDR2 YFSETQ. Trimming stripped 5 bases from V and 1 base from J, with 10 bases between. The CDR3 extends over 14 amino acids.

The chain joins TRBV27 to TRBJ2-7; 10 bases map to TRBD1. The trim removed 6 bases at V and 0 bases at J, leaving 8 bases unmatched. This CDR3 comprises 16 residues. CDR1 is MNHEY, CDR2 SMNVEV, per germline (reference sequence). This CDR3 is CASSSDRGHDSYEQYF. The DNA for the CDR3 is TGTGCCAGCAGCTCAGACAGGGGGCACGACTCCTACGAGCAGTACTTC.

The V and J genes are TRBV29-1 and TRBJ2-1; TRBD2 might be the D (6 bases). CDR3 length: 19 residues. Deletions cut 3 bases from V and 4 bases from J, with 28 bases between. The germline V gene encodes CDR1 SQVTM and CDR2 ANQGSEA. This CDR3 is CSVDIRGSFDGRSYNEQFF. The CDR3 DNA reads as TGCAGCGTTGACATCCGGGGGTCGTTTGACGGGAGAAGTTACAATGAGCAGTTCTTC.

The gene calls are TRBV11-3 and TRBJ2-3; 8 bases fit TRBD2. This CDR3 comprises 15 residues. The germline V gene encodes CDR1 SGHNT and CDR2 YENEEA. The trim removed 6 bases at V and 2 bases at J, leaving 7 bases unmatched. As DNA, the CDR3 is TGTGCCAGCAGTCTAGCGGGCCTTAACACAGATACGCAGTATTTT. Protein sequence: CASSLAGLNTDTQYF.

This chain joins TRBV27 and TRBJ1-1; 7 nucleotides line up with TRBD1. The germline V gene encodes CDR1 MNHEY and CDR2 SMNVEV (reference sequence). CDR3 length equals 17 residues. V trimming: 5 bases; J trimming: 1 base; junction bases outside the gene matches: 13. Here the CDR3 reads CASSAQTGIGKNTEAFF. CDR3 sequence (DNA): TGTGCCAGCAGTGCGCAGACAGGGATAGGGAAGAACACTGAAGCTTTCTTT.

The chain combines TRBV5-8 with TRBJ1-4, with D possibly matching TRBD1 (6 bases). Trimming stripped 4 bases from V and 0 bases from J, with 13 bases between. CDR3 length equals 16 residues. Germline V gives CDR1 SGHTS, CDR2 YDEGEE. CDR3 sequence: CASSATGTTTNEKLFF. In nucleotides, the CDR3 is TGTGCCAGCAGCGCGACCGGGACAACAACTAATGAAAAACTGTTTTTT.

The V and J genes are TRBV10-2 and TRBJ2-1; D remains ambiguous. Trimming took off 9 bases at V and 5 bases at J, with 14 bases between the two ends. The CDR3 extends over 13 amino acids. Germline V gene sequence: CDR1 WSHSY, CDR2 SAAADI. CDR3 protein: CASVWSEDNEQFF. The CDR3 DNA follows: TGCGCCAGTGTATGGTCCGAGGACAATGAGCAGTTCTTC.

V usage is TRBV5-6 and J usage is TRBJ2-1; 12 bases fit TRBD2. Germline values: CDR1 SGHDT, CDR2 YYEEEE. Germline trimming cut 3 bases from V and 13 bases from J; bases unmatched to any gene: 2. This CDR3 spans 12 amino acids. CDR3 sequence reads: CASSWTSGDQFF. The CDR3 region has the DNA TGTGCCAGCAGCTGGACTAGCGGGGATCAGTTCTTC.

The chain is built from TRBV7-8 and TRBJ1-5; perhaps TRBD1 as D (6 bases). Germline values: CDR1 SGHVS, CDR2 FQNEAQ. The V and J ends lost 5 bases and 6 bases respectively, with 14 bases between them. CDR3 length equals 14 residues. The CDR3 DNA sequence: TGTGCCAGCAGCCCCAGCCTAGGGGGTCAGCCCCAGCATTTT. Protein product: CASSPSLGGQPQHF.

The chain has TRBV27 and TRBJ2-3; TRBD2 aligns across 7 bases. Germline trimming cut 3 bases from V and 4 bases from J; bases unmatched to any gene: 16. CDR1 is MNHEY and CDR2 is SMNVEV in the germline V gene (reference sequence). CDR3 length: 18 amino acids. In DNA, the CDR3 is TGTGCCAGCAGTTTCCTGACTACTGCTAGCGGAGGGCCAGATACGCAGTATTTT. Amino acid sequence: CASSFLTTASGGPDTQYF.

The chain employs TRBV2 and TRBJ1-1, with D perhaps TRBD1 (5 bases). V gave up 1 base and J gave up 2 bases, with 8 bases separating them. CDR3 length: 14 residues. In germline, CDR1 is SNHLY, CDR2 FYNNEI. The CDR3 DNA sequence: TGTGCCAGCAGTGAAGAAGACAGTAACACTGAAGCTTTCTTT. This codes for CASSEEDSNTEAFF.

The chain is built from TRBV14 and TRBJ2-7, with 10 bases that match TRBD2. The length of the CDR3 is 16 residues. Germline CDR1 reads SGHDN; CDR2 reads FVKESK. The V gene end was trimmed by 0 bases and the J gene end by 4 bases; junction bases not matched to a gene: 6. The CDR3 reads CASSQEWASGRYEQYF. In DNA, the CDR3 is TGTGCCAGCAGCCAAGAATGGGCTAGCGGGAGATACGAGCAGTACTTC.

The chain links TRBV11-2 to TRBJ2-5; D is perhaps TRBD2 (5 bases). Deletions cut 2 bases from V and 3 bases from J, with 10 bases between. This CDR3 is built from 14 residues. Germline V gene lookup returns CDR1 SGHAT and CDR2 FQNNGV. CDR3 residues: CASSLFGGKETQYF. In DNA, the CDR3 is TGTGCCAGCAGCTTATTTGGAGGAAAAGAGACCCAGTACTTC.

This sequence joins TRBV6-1 and TRBJ1-1; the D is unclear. This CDR3 has 13 amino acids. Germline V gene sequence: CDR1 MNHNS, CDR2 SASEGT. V lost 5 bases and J lost 8, with 15 bases in between. CDR3 sequence reads: CASSPRRGIEAFF. CDR3 DNA sequence: TGTGCCAGCAGTCCCAGGCGGGGAATCGAAGCTTTCTTT.

J is TRBJ1-2 and V is TRBV30, with TRBD1 matching 10 bases. The germline V gene encodes CDR1 GTSNPN and CDR2 SVGIG (reference sequence). The CDR3 length is 14 residues. The V gene end was trimmed by 2 bases and the J gene end by 3 bases; junction bases not matched to a gene: 3. CDR3 nucleotide sequence: TGTGCCTGGAGTTCTGGACAGGGGGACTATGGCTACACCTTC. This codes for CAWSSGQGDYGYTF.

The chain is built from TRBV6-5 and TRBJ1-3; D possibly corresponds to TRBD1 (6 bases). Per germline, CDR1 MNHEY and CDR2 SVGAGI. V was shortened by 8 bases and J by 3 bases, with 17 bases between the two germline ends. The CDR3 extends over 15 amino acids. The CDR3 is CASPGAASDGNTIYF. The CDR3 bases are TGTGCCAGCCCAGGGGCAGCTTCGGATGGAAACACCATATATTTT.

The CDR3 loop is CASSSGMTNEKLFF. The CDR3 region has the DNA TGTGCCAGCAGTTCCGGGATGACTAATGAAAAACTGTTTTTT. The chain employs TRBV27 and TRBJ1-4, with D unresolved. Trimming removed 4 bases from V and 2 bases from J, with 8 bases in between. The CDR3 spans 14 residues. CDR1 and CDR2 (germline): MNHEY, SMNVEV (reference sequence).

A note on this clone: The germline gene is not matched at one end of the junction; a read error may be the cause. The rearrangement joins TRBV11-3 to TRBJ2-1; D possibly matches TRBD1 or TRBD2 (6 bases each). The CDR3 extends over 14 amino acids. CDR1 is SGHNT and CDR2 is YENEEA in the germline V gene. The CDR3 nucleotides are TGTGCCAGCAGTTTAGCGGCAGGGGACAATGAGCAGTTCTTC. The encoded protein is CASSLAAGDNEQFF.

The chain combines TRBV19 with TRBJ1-5; tentatively, D is TRBD1 (6 bases). CDR3 length: 15 residues. The germline V gene has CDR1 LNHDA and CDR2 SQIVND (reference sequence). Trimming stripped 6 bases from V and 3 bases from J, with 15 bases between. The chain's CDR3 is CASRVAGATNQPQHF. CDR3 nucleotides: TGTGCCAGTAGGGTCGCAGGGGCCACCAATCAGCCCCAGCATTTT.

The chain links TRBV4-1 to TRBJ1-6, with 7 bases identical to TRBD1. The CDR3 spans 17 residues. Trimming took 4 bases from V and 7 from J; bases not matched to a gene: 13. The germline gives CDR1 MGHRA, CDR2 YSYEKL. The CDR3 loop is CASSPKTPDRENSPLHF. CDR3 sequence (DNA): TGCGCCAGCAGCCCGAAAACCCCTGACAGGGAGAATTCACCCCTCCACTTT.

V and J are TRBV28 and TRBJ2-7; D uncertain. The CDR3 is 14 amino acids. V lost 2 bases to trimming and J lost 3 bases, with 11 bases between them. Germline-derived CDR1 and CDR2 are MDHEN and SYDVKM. The CDR3 reads CASSLTLGYYEQYF. The DNA of the CDR3 is TGTGCCAGCAGTTTAACCCTAGGCTACTACGAGCAGTACTTC.

The CDR3 nucleotides read TGTGCCAGCAGCTCCCGACAGGGGCCCTCCTACGAGCAGTACTTC. Its translation is CASSSRQGPSYEQYF. The genes are TRBV7-9 and TRBJ2-7; 8 bases agree with TRBD1. Germline trimming cut 4 bases from V and 0 bases from J; bases unmatched to any gene: 5. Germline loops: CDR1 SEHNR, CDR2 FQNEAQ (reference sequence). This CDR3 has 15 amino acids.